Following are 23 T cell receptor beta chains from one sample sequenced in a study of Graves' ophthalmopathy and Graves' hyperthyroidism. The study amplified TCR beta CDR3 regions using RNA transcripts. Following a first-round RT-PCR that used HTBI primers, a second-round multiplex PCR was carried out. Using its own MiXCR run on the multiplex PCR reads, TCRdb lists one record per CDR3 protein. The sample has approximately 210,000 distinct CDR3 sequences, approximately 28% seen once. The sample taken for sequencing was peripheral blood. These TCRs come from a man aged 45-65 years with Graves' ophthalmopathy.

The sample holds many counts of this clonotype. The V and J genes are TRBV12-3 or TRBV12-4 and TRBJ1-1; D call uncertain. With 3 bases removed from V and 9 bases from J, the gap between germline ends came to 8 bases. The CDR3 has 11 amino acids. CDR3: CASSFSLKAFF. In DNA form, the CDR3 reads TGTGCCAGCAGTTTTTCCCTCAAAGCTTTCTTT.

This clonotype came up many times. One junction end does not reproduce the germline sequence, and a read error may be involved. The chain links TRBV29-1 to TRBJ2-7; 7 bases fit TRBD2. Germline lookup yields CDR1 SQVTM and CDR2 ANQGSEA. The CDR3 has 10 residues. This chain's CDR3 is CSAGDYEQHF. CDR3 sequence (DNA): TGCAGCGCGGGGGACTACGAGCAGCACTTC.

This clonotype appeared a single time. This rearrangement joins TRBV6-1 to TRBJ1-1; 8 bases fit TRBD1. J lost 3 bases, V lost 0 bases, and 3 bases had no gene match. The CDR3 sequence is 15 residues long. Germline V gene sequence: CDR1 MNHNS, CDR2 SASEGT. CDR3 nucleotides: TGTGCCAGCAGTGAAGCAAGGACAGGGTACACTGAAGCTTTCTTT. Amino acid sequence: CASSEARTGYTEAFF.

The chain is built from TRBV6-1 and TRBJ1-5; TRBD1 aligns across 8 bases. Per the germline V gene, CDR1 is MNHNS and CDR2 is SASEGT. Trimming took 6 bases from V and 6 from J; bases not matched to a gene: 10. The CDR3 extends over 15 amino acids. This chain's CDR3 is CASSDGQGAGQPQHF. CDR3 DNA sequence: TGTGCCAGCAGCGACGGGCAGGGGGCGGGTCAGCCCCAGCATTTT.

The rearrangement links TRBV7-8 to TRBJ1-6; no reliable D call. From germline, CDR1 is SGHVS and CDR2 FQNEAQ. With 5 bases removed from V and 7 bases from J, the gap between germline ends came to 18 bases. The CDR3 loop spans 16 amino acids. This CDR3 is CASSAVGLRRNSPLHF. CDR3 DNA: TGTGCCAGCAGCGCCGTAGGCTTAAGAAGGAATTCACCCCTCCACTTT.

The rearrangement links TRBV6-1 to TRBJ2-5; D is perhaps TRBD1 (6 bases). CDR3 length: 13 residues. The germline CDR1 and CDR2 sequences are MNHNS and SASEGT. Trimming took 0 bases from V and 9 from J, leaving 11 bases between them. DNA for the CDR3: TGTGCCAGCAGTGAAGCAAGTAAGGGGGCCCAGTACTTC. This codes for CASSEASKGAQYF.

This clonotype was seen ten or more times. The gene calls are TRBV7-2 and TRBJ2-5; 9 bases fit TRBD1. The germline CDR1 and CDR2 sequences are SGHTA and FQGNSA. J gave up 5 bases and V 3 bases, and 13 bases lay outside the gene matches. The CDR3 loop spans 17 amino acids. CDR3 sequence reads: CASSLGAGQGWGETQYF. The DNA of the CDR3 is TGTGCCAGCAGCTTGGGGGCGGGACAGGGATGGGGGGAGACCCAGTACTTC. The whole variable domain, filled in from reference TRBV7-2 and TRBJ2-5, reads GAGVSQSPSNKVTEKGKDVELRCDPISGHTALYWYRQSLGQGLEFLIYFQGNSAPDKSGLPSDRFSAERTGGSVSTLTIQRTQQEDSAVYLCASSLGAGQGWGETQYFGPGTRLLVL.

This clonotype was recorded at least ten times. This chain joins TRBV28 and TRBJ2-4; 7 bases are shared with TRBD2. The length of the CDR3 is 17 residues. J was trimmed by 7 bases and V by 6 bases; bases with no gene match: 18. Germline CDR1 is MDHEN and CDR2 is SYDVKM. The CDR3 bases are TGTGCCAGCAGCCACTACGTGGCGGGAGTTGGGGGGAACATTCAGTACTTC. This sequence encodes CASSHYVAGVGGNIQYF.

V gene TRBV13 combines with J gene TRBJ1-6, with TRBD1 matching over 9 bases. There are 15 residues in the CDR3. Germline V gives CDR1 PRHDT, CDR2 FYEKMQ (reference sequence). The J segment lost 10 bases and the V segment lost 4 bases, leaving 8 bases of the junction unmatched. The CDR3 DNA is TGTGCCAGCAGCTGGACAGGGGAAGCTAAATCACCCCTCCACTTT. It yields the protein CASSWTGEAKSPLHF.

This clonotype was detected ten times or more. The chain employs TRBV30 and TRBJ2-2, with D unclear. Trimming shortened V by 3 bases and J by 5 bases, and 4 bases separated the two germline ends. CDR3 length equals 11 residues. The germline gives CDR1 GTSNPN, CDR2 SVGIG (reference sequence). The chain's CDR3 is CAWSKTGELFF. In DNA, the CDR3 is TGTGCCTGGAGCAAGACCGGGGAGCTGTTTTTT.

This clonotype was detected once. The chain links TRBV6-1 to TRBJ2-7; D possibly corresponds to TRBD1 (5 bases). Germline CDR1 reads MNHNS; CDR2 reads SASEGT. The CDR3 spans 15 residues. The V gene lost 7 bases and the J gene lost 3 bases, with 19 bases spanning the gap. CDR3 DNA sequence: TGTGCCAGCACCCCCTCCGTAGGGGAAGTCTACGAGCAGTACTTC. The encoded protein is CASTPSVGEVYEQYF.

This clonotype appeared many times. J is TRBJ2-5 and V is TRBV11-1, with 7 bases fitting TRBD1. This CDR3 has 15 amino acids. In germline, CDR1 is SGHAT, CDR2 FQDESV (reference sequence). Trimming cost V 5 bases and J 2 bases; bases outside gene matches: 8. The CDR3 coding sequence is TGTGCCAGCAGCCCGGCCGGGACAGAGCAAGAGACCCAGTACTTC. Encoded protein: CASSPAGTEQETQYF.

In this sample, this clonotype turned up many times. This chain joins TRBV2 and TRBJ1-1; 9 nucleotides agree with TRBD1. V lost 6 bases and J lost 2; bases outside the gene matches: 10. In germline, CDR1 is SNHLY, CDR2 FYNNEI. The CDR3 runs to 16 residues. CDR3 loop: CASRSGTGYLNTEAFF. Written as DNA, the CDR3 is TGTGCCAGCAGGTCCGGGACAGGGTATCTTAACACTGAAGCTTTCTTT.

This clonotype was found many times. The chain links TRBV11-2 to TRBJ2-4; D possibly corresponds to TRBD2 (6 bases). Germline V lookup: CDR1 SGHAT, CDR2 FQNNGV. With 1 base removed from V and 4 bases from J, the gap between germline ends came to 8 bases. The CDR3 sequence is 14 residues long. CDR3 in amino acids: CASSLAGTKNIQYF. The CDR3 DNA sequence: TGTGCCAGCAGCTTAGCCGGGACTAAAAACATTCAGTACTTC. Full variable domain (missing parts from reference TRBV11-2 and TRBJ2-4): EAGVAQSPRYKIIEKRQSVAFWCNPISGHATLYWYQQILGQGPKLLIQFQNNGVVDDSQLPKDRFSAERLKGVDSTLKIQPAKLEDSAVYLCASSLAGTKNIQYFGAGTRLSVL.

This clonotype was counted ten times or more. The CDR3 spells CASSITAGTFAGELFF. The CDR3, as DNA: TGTGCCAGTAGTATAACGGCAGGGACGTTCGCCGGGGAGCTGTTTTTT. The V call is TRBV19, the J call TRBJ2-2; D assignment may be TRBD1 or TRBD2 (5 bases each). Germline CDR1 LNHDA, CDR2 SQIVND (reference sequence). V was shortened by 2 bases and J by 6 bases, with 16 bases between the two germline ends. This CDR3 region has 16 residues.

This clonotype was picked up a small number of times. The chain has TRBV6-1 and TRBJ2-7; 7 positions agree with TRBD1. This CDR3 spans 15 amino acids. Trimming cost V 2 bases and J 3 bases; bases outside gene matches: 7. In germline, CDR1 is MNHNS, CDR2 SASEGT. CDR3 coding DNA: TGTGCCAGCAGTGAACTTCCGGGACAGTTCTACGAGCAGTACTTC. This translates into CASSELPGQFYEQYF.

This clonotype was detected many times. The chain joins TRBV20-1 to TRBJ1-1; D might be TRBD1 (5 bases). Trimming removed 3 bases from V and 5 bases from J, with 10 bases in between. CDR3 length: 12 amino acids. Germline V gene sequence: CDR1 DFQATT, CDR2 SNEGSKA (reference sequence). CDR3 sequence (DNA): TGCAGTGCTAGCGAGGGGAAGACTGAAGCTTTCTTT. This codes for CSASEGKTEAFF.

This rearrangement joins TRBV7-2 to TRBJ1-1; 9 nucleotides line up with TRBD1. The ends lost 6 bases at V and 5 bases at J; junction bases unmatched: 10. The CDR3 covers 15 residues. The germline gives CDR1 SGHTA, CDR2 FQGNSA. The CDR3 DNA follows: TGTGCCAGCAGTCCAGCGGGACAGGGTAGAACTGAAGCTTTCTTT. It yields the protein CASSPAGQGRTEAFF.

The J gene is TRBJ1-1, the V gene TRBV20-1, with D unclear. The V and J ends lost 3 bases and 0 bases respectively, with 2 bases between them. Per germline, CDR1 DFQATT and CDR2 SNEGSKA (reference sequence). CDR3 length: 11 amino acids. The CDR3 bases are TGCAGTGCTAGTATGAACACTGAAGCTTTCTTT. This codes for CSASMNTEAFF.

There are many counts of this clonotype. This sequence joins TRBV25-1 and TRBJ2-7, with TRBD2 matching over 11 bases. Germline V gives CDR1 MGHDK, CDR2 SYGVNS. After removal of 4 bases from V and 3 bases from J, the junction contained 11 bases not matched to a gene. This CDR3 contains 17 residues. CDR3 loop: CASSGQGASGRFYEQYF. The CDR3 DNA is TGTGCCAGCAGTGGGCAGGGAGCTAGCGGGAGGTTCTACGAGCAGTACTTC.

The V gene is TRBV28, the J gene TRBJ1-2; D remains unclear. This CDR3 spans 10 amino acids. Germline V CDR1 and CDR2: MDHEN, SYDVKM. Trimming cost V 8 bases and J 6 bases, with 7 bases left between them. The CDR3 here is CASGGDGYTF. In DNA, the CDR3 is TGTGCCAGCGGAGGAGATGGCTACACCTTC.

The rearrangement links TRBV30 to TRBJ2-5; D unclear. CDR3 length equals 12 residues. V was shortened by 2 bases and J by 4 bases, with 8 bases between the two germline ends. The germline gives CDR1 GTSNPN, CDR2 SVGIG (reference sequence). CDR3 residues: CAWSRLGETQYF. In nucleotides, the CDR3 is TGTGCCTGGAGTAGGCTTGGAGAGACCCAGTACTTC.

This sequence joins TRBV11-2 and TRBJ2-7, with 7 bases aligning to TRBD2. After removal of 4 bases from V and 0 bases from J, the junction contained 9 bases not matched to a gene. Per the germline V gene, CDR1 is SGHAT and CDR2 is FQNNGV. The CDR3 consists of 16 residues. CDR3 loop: CASSSLGSGASYEQYF. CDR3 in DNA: TGTGCCAGCAGCTCCCTTGGGAGCGGGGCCTCCTACGAGCAGTACTTC. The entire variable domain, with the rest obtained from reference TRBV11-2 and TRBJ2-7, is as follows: EAGVAQSPRYKIIEKRQSVAFWCNPISGHATLYWYQQILGQGPKLLIQFQNNGVVDDSQLPKDRFSAERLKGVDSTLKIQPAKLEDSAVYLCASSSLGSGASYEQYFGPGTRLTVT.